This T cell receptor beta chain was recorded in a study of cytomegalovirus exposure and HLA in healthy donors. Comment on this clone: The antigen is undetermined.

Trimming removed 5 bases from V and 2 bases from J; junction bases left unmatched: 7. The length of the CDR3 is 15 residues. Looked up from germline, CDR1 is LNHNV and CDR2 is YYDKDF (reference sequence). This PCR relied on a set of 60 Vbeta primers and 13 Jbeta primers. Produced via immunoSEQ multiplex PCR; TCRdb's table is partial and in-frame only. The sample yields roughly 120,000 clones, approximately 78% seen once. Findings of the study overall: Exclusion as indistinguishable affected some V segments, including TRBV6-2 and TRBV6-3. A later analysis appeared to link common viral pathogens to several of the most significant clusters.

Material for sequencing was PBMCs. The V call is TRBV15, the J call TRBJ2-3, with 7 bases fitting TRBD1. The receptor comes from a woman in her thirties in good health and CMV-seropositive. Here the CDR3 DNA reads TGTGCCACCAGCGGGACAGCCCCAAACACAGATACGCAGTATTTT. It encodes CATSGTAPNTDTQYF.